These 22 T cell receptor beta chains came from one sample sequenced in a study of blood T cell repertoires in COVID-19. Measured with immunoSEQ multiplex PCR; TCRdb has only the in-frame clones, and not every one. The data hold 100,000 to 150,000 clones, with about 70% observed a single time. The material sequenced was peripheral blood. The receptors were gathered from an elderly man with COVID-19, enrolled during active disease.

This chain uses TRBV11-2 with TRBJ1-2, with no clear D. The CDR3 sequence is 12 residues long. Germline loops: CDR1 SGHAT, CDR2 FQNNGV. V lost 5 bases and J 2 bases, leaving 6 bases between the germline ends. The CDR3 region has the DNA TGTGCCAGCAGCCCAGTCAACTATGGCTACACCTTC. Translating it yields CASSPVNYGYTF.

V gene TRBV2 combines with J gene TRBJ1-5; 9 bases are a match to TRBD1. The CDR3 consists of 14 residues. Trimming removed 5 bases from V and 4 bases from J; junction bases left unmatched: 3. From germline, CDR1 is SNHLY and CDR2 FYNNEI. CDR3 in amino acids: CASSTGTGNQPQHF. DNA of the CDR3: TGTGCCAGCAGTACCGGGACAGGGAATCAGCCCCAGCATTTT.

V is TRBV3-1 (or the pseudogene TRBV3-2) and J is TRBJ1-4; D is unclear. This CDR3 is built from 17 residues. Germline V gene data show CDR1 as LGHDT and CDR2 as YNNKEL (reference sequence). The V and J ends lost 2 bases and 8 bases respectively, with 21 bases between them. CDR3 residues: CASSQPFRPSRKEKLFF. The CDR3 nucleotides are TGTGCCAGCAGCCAACCCTTCAGGCCTTCCCGGAAGGAAAAACTGTTTTTT.

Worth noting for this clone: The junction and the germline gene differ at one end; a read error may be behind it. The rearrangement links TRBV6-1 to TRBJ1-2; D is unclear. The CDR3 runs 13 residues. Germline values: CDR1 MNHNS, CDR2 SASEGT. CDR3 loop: CASREDTVYGYTF. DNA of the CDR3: TGTGCCAGCAGGGAAGACACCGTCTATGGCTACACCTTC.

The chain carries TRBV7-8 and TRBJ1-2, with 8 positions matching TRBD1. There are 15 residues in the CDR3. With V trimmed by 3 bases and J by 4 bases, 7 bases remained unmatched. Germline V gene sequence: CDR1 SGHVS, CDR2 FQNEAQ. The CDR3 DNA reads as TGTGCCAGCAGCTTTACGTCCGGGACAGGCTATGGCTACACCTTC. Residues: CASSFTSGTGYGYTF.

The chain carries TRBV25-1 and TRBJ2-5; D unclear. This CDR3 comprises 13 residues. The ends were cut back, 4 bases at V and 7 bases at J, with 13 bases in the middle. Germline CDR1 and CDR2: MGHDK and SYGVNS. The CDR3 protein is CASSAPGPRTQYF. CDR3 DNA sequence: TGTGCCAGCAGTGCCCCAGGCCCCCGGACCCAGTACTTC.

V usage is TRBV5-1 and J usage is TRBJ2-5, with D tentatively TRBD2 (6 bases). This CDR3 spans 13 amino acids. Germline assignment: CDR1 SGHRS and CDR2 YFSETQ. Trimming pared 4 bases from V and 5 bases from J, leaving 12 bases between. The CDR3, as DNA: TGCGCCAGCAGCGGTGGGAGCGGGGAGACCCAGTACTTC. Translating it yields CASSGGSGETQYF.

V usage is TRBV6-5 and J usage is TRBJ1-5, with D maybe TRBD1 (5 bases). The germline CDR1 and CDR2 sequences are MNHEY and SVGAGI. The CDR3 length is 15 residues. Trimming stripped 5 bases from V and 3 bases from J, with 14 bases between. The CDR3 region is CASSRGVTYNQPQHF. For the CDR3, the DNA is TGTGCCAGCAGTCGGGGGGTAACCTACAATCAGCCCCAGCATTTT.

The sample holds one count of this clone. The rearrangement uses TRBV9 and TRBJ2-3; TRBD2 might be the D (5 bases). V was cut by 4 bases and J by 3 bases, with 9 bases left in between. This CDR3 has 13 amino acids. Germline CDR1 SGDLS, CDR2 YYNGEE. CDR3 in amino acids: CASSPGYTDTQYF. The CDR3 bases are TGTGCCAGCAGCCCGGGGTATACAGATACGCAGTATTTT.

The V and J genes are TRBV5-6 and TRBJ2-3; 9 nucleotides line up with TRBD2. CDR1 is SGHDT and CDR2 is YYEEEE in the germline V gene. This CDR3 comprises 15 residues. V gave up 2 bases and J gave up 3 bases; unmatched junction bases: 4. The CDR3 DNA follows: TGTGCCAGCAGCTTATCACTAGCGGGTACAGATACGCAGTATTTT. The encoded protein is CASSLSLAGTDTQYF.

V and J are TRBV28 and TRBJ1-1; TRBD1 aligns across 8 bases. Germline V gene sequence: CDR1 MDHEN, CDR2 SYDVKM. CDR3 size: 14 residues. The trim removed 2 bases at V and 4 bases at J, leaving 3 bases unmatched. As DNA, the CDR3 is TGTGCCAGCAGTTTAACCCAGGGGGCCACTGAAGCTTTCTTT. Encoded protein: CASSLTQGATEAFF.

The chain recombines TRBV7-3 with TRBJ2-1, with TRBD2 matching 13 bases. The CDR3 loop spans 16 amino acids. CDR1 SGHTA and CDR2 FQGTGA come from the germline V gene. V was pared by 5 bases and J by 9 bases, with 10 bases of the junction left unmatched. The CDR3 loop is CASSPAGTSGNGEQFF. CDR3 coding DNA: TGTGCCAGCAGCCCCGCCGGGACTAGCGGGAATGGTGAGCAGTTCTTC.

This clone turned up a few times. CDR3 nucleotide sequence: TGCGCCAGCAGTGAGTCACGGGCAGGGGGCTACGAGCAGTACTTC. Protein product: CASSESRAGGYEQYF. The chain links TRBV10-2 to TRBJ2-7; 7 positions agree with TRBD1. Germline CDR1 WSHSY, CDR2 SAAADI. The CDR3 consists of 15 residues. Losses at the gene ends were 0 bases for V and 3 bases for J; bases not matched to a gene: 5.

The CDR3 DNA reads TGTGCCAGCAGTTCCGACGGACTAGTTCGCAATGAGCAGTTCTTC. Translation: CASSSDGLVRNEQFF. The genes are TRBV6-2 or TRBV6-3 and TRBJ2-1, with 7 positions matching TRBD2. Looked up from germline, CDR1 is MNHEY and CDR2 is SVGEGT. J lost 6 bases, V lost 4 bases, and 9 bases had no gene match. This CDR3 is built from 15 residues.

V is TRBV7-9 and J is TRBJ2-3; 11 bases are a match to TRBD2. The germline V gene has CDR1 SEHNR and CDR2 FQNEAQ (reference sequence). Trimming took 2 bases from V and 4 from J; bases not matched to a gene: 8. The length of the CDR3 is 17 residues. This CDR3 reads CASSLPPLAGEADTQYF. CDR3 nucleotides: TGTGCCAGCAGCTTACCCCCACTAGCGGGAGAAGCAGATACGCAGTATTTT.

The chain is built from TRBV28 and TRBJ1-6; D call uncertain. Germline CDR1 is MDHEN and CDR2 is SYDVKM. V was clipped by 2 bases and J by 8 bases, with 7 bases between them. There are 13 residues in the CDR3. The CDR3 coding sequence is TGTGCCAGCAGTTTAGACATCTATTCACCCCTCCACTTT. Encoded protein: CASSLDIYSPLHF.

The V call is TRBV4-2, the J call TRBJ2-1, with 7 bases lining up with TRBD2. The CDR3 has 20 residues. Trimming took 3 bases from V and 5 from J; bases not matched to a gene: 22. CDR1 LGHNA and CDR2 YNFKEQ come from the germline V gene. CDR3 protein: CASSQLYSGPEEGHNNEQFF. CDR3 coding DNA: TGTGCCAGCAGCCAGCTATATAGCGGGCCGGAAGAGGGTCACAACAATGAGCAGTTCTTC.

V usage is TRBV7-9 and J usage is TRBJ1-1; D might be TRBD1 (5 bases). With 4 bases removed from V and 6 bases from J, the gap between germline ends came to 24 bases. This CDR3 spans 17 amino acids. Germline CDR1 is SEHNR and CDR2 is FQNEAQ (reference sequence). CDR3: CASSSLGAAAPGPEAFF. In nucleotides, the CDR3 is TGTGCCAGCAGCTCCCTAGGGGCAGCCGCTCCAGGCCCTGAAGCTTTCTTT.

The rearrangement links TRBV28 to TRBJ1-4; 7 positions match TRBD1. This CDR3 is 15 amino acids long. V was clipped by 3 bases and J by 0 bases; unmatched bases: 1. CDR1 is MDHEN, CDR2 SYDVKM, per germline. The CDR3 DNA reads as TGTGCCAGCAGTTTGCAGGGGGCAACTAATGAAAAACTGTTTTTT. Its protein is CASSLQGATNEKLFF.

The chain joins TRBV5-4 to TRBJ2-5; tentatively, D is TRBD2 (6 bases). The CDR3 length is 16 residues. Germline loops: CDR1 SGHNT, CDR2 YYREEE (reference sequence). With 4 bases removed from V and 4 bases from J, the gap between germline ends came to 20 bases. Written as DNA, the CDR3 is TGTGCCAGCAGCGCTAACGGCGGGACGCTACTAGAGACCCAGTACTTC. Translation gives CASSANGGTLLETQYF.

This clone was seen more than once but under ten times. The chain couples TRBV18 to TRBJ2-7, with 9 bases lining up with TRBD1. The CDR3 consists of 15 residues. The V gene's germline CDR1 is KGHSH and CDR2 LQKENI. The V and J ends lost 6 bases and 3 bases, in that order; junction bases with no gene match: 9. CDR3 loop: CASSPDTGGGYEQYF. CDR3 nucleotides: TGTGCCAGCTCGCCTGATACAGGGGGCGGCTACGAGCAGTACTTC.

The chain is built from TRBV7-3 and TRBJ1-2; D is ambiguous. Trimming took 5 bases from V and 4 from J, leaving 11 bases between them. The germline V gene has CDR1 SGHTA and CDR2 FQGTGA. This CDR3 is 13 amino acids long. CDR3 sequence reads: CASSPGRSYGYTF. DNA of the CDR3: TGTGCCAGCAGCCCTGGGAGGAGCTATGGCTACACCTTC. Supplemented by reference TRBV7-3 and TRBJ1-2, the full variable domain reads GAGVSQTPSNKVTEKGKYVELRCDPISGHTALYWYRQSLGQGPEFLIYFQGTGAADDSGLPNDRFFAVRPEGSVSTLKIQRTERGDSAVYLCASSPGRSYGYTFGSGTRLTVV.